The clone carrying this T cell receptor (beta chain) appeared many times. The record originates from a study of naive and memory T cell subsets. Two oligonucleotides, mixed equimolar, formed the beta constant-region primer covering TRBC1 and TRBC2. Via MiXCR, TCRdb re-called the UMI-ligation and nested PCR reads, giving one row per CDR3 protein. The sample lists 89,000 or so distinct CDR3 sequences, approximately 14% seen once, with approximately 0.93% in the top ten. Germline V CDR1 and CDR2: SQVTM, ANQGSEA. The CDR3 length is 15 residues. V shed 4 bases, J shed 9 bases, and the junction held 14 bases outside the gene matches.

The specimen was central memory CD4+ T cells from blood. This clonotype was sampled from a human donor in good health. The chain uses TRBV29-1 and TRBJ2-1; 8 positions match TRBD1. CDR3 in DNA: TGCAGCGTTGGGCCCTATGGACAGGGCGAGGGTGAGCAGTTCTTC. Residues: CSVGPYGQGEGEQFF.